This TCR beta chain originates from a study of OX40 agonist ivuxolimab in advanced cancers. Study summary: Among those treated, three patients had partial responses, one with hepatocellular carcinoma and two with cutaneous melanoma.

Overall study results and limits: The authors also found low normalized T-cell clonal expansion in some nonresponders.

There are 15 residues in the CDR3. Deletions cut 0 bases from V and 6 bases from J, with 14 bases between. CDR1 and CDR2 (germline): PRHDT, FYEKMQ (reference sequence). With regard to this clone: Antigen unknown.

The method was immunoSEQ multiplex PCR; TCRdb's version includes in-frame clones alone and lacks a portion of them. This table holds tens of thousands of clones, nearly 85% found once. The input for sequencing was CD4+ or CD8+ T cells sorted from blood, taken in a trial of the OX40 agonist ivuxolimab. The receptor was derived from an adult with an advanced solid tumor such as melanoma, head and neck, liver or kidney cancer. The genes are TRBV13 and TRBJ1-1, with D perhaps matching TRBD1 (6 bases). The CDR3 is CASSLGTGYFPEAFF. DNA for the CDR3: TGTGCCAGCAGCTTAGGTACAGGGTATTTCCCTGAAGCTTTCTTT. The full variable domain, its missing parts supplied by reference TRBV13 and TRBJ1-1, is AAGVIQSPRHLIKEKRETATLKCYPIPRHDTVYWYQQGPGQDPQFLISFYEKMQSDKGSIPDRFSAQQFSDYHSELNMSSLELGDSALYFCASSLGTGYFPEAFFGQGTRLTVV.